This TCR beta chain appears in the sequencing data of a study of CD8 T cells in Susac syndrome. Reverse transcription of about 0.45 to 1 ug RNA was performed with random hexamers. TCRdb redid the calling of the immunoSEQ multiplex PCR reads with MiXCR, one entry per CDR3 protein. Seen here are 120,000 or so distinct CDR3 sequences, around 94% observed once, and the top ten hold about 0.28%. Trimming shortened V by 0 bases and J by 4 bases, and 8 bases separated the two germline ends. The CDR3 length is 13 residues. CDR1 and CDR2 (germline): DFQATT, SNEGSKA (reference sequence). This sequence was found in a human donor with Susac syndrome. This chain links TRBV20-1 with TRBJ2-3; no firm D call. The sample consisted of CD8+ T cells from PBMCs. In nucleotides, the CDR3 is TGCAGTGCTAGAGAACTGAAGGCAGATACGCAGTATTTT. It translates to CSARELKADTQYF.